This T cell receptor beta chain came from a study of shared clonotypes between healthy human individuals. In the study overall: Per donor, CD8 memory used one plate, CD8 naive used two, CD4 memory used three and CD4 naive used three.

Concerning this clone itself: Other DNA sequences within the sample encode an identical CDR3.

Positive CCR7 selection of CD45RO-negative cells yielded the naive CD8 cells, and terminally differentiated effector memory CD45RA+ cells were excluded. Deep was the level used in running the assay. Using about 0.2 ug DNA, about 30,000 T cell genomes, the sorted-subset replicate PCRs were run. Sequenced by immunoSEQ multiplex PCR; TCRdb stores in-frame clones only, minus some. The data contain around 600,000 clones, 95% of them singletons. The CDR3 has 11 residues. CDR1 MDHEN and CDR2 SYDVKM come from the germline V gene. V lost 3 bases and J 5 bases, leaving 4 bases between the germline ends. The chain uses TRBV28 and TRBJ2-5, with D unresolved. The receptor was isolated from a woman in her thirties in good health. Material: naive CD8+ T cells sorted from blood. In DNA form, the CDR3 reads TGTGCCAGCAGTTTTGGGGAGACCCAGTACTTC. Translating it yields CASSFGETQYF.